The 30 T cell receptor beta chains in this list originate from one sample, sequenced in a study of OX40 agonist ivuxolimab in advanced cancers. The protocol was immunoSEQ multiplex PCR, while the TCRdb copy is restricted to in-frame clones and leaves out a portion. The sample consists of over 50,000 clones, roughly 80% of them appearing once. The source was CD4+ or CD8+ T cells sorted from blood, collected in a trial of the OX40 agonist ivuxolimab. All receptors derive from an adult with an advanced solid tumor such as melanoma, head and neck, liver or kidney cancer.

J is TRBJ1-2 and V is TRBV19; 10 bases agree with TRBD1. With 7 bases clipped from V and 8 bases from J, the junction kept 7 bases outside the gene matches. The CDR3 extends over 13 amino acids. Germline lookup yields CDR1 LNHDA and CDR2 SQIVND (reference sequence). CDR3 sequence reads: CASKRQGASGYTF. For the CDR3, the DNA is TGTGCCAGTAAGAGACAGGGGGCGTCCGGCTACACCTTC.

This chain connects TRBV16 to TRBJ2-3, with TRBD1 as a possible D gene (6 bases). The V and J ends lost 6 bases and 3 bases respectively, with 10 bases between them. The CDR3 extends over 13 amino acids. In germline, CDR1 is KGHSY, CDR2 FQNENV. The CDR3 DNA is TGTGCCAGCAGGCGACAGGAGACAGATACGCAGTATTTT. Protein: CASRRQETDTQYF.

This clone occurred a few times. The chain combines TRBV2 with TRBJ1-1, with 10 bases matching TRBD1. This CDR3 has 17 amino acids. V was pared by 4 bases and J by 0 bases, with 8 bases of the junction left unmatched. Germline V gene lookup returns CDR1 SNHLY and CDR2 FYNNEI. CDR3 nucleotide sequence: TGTGCCAGCAGTGTGGACCAGGACAGGGGGATGAACACTGAAGCTTTCTTT. This gives the protein CASSVDQDRGMNTEAFF.

The rearrangement uses TRBV5-4 and TRBJ2-7, with 7 bases aligning to TRBD2. Trimming cost V 3 bases and J 6 bases; bases outside gene matches: 12. Germline lookup yields CDR1 SGHNT and CDR2 YYREEE (reference sequence). The CDR3 loop spans 15 amino acids. This CDR3 reads CASSYSGPGGPEQYF. The CDR3 nucleotides read TGTGCCAGCAGCTATAGCGGGCCCGGCGGTCCCGAGCAGTACTTC.

The genes are TRBV18 and TRBJ2-1; 9 bases match TRBD2. Trimming took 1 base from V and 8 from J; bases not matched to a gene: 6. Germline V lookup: CDR1 KGHSH, CDR2 LQKENI. There are 15 residues in the CDR3. The CDR3 is CASSPRGLASHEQFF. The CDR3 region has the DNA TGTGCCAGCTCACCACGTGGACTAGCGTCTCATGAGCAGTTCTTC. The full variable domain, completed using reference TRBV18 and TRBJ2-1, is NAGVMQNPRHLVRRRGQEARLRCSPMKGHSHVYWYRQLPEEGLKFMVYLQKENIIDESGMPKERFSAEFPKEGPSILRIQQVVRGDSAAYFCASSPRGLASHEQFFGPGTRLTVL.

The CDR3 nucleotides read TGTGCCAGCAGTGTATCAGGGAATGGCAATCAGCCCCAGCATTTT. Translated, it gives CASSVSGNGNQPQHF. The chain combines TRBV6-4 with TRBJ1-5; TRBD1 might be the D (5 bases). Trimming took 4 bases from V and 2 from J, leaving 12 bases between them. This CDR3 has 15 amino acids. CDR1 is MRHNA, CDR2 SNTAGT, per germline.

The V and J genes are TRBV5-4 and TRBJ2-7; D is unresolved. The germline V gene has CDR1 SGHNT and CDR2 YYREEE (reference sequence). Between the trimmed V and J ends, which lost 1 base and 1 base, there was a span of 6 bases. The CDR3 length is 13 residues. This CDR3 is CASSLSVSYEQYF. In nucleotides, the CDR3 is TGTGCCAGCAGCTTGTCGGTTTCCTACGAGCAGTACTTC.

This sequence joins TRBV2 and TRBJ2-2; D is ambiguous. The ends were cut back, 6 bases at V and 0 bases at J, with 5 bases in the middle. CDR3 length: 13 residues. Germline V gene sequence: CDR1 SNHLY, CDR2 FYNNEI. The CDR3 sequence is CASRITNTGELFF. The CDR3 bases are TGTGCCAGCAGAATCACGAACACCGGGGAGCTGTTTTTT.

This clone was picked up one time. The chain carries TRBV10-1 and TRBJ2-2; 8 positions match TRBD2. Per germline, CDR1 WNHNN and CDR2 SYGVQD (reference sequence). This CDR3 is built from 14 residues. The CDR3 DNA follows: TGCAATCACCCCCCGGGAGGGCCGGTCGGGGAGCTGTTTTTT. This encodes CNHPPGGPVGELFF.

V usage is TRBV30 and J usage is TRBJ2-7; perhaps TRBD2 as D (5 bases). CDR3 length: 14 amino acids. Germline loops: CDR1 GTSNPN, CDR2 SVGIG (reference sequence). The V and J ends lost 2 bases and 4 bases respectively, with 15 bases between them. For the CDR3, the DNA is TGTGCCTGGAGTCAACGGGGATATGGGTACGAGCAGTACTTC. It codes for CAWSQRGYGYEQYF.

The chain links TRBV5-1 to TRBJ2-1, with TRBD2 matching over 8 bases. The CDR3 runs 15 residues. The trim removed 0 bases at V and 7 bases at J, leaving 6 bases unmatched. From germline, CDR1 is SGHRS and CDR2 YFSETQ. DNA of the CDR3: TGCGCCAGCAGCTTGGTTCTCAGCGGGGGTAATGAGCAGTTCTTC. This encodes CASSLVLSGGNEQFF.

The table lists this clone with a few counts. This chain links TRBV5-1 with TRBJ2-5, with D perhaps TRBD2 (6 bases). Trimming removed 7 bases at V and 5 bases at J, with 21 bases between. CDR1 SGHRS and CDR2 YFSETQ come from the germline V gene. CDR3 length: 15 residues. The CDR3 nucleotides read TGCGCCAGCGAGGAGGGGTCTCGCAGGGTCGAGACCCAGTACTTC. Protein: CASEEGSRRVETQYF. The full variable domain, completed using reference TRBV5-1 and TRBJ2-5, is KAGVTQTPRYLIKTRGQQVTLSCSPISGHRSVSWYQQTPGQGLQFLFEYFSETQRNKGNFPGRFSGRQFSNSRSEMNVSTLELGDSALYLCASEEGSRRVETQYFGPGTRLLVL.

This clone was detected only a few times. The chain carries TRBV19 and TRBJ1-1, with 7 bases identical to TRBD1. V shed 5 bases and J 8 bases; nucleotides not matched to a gene: 8. The CDR3 is 13 amino acids. Germline CDR1 and CDR2: LNHDA and SQIVND (reference sequence). CDR3 DNA sequence: TGTGCCAGTAGTCGGGGGACAGTAAGCGAAGCTTTCTTT. Translated, it gives CASSRGTVSEAFF.

Written as DNA, the CDR3 is TGTGCCAGCAGCCAACGTCCTCGGACTAGCGGGATCTCAGATACGCAGTATTTT. It encodes CASSQRPRTSGISDTQYF. The chain employs TRBV4-2 and TRBJ2-3; 12 bases line up with TRBD2. CDR1 and CDR2 from the germline V gene are LGHNA and YNFKEQ. The V segment lost 2 bases and the J segment 4 bases; nucleotides outside the gene matches: 10. This CDR3 has 18 amino acids.

The DNA of the CDR3 is TGTGCTAGTGGTTTAAACCGGGAGGTGCGGGGCTACACCTTC. Translated: CASGLNREVRGYTF. The chain recombines TRBV12-5 with TRBJ1-2; D not resolved. The CDR3 length is 14 residues. The V gene's germline CDR1 is LGHNT and CDR2 FRNRAP. Trimming cost V 3 bases and J 8 bases, with 16 bases left between them.

The rearrangement joins TRBV5-1 to TRBJ2-3; 11 nucleotides match TRBD2. This CDR3 is 19 amino acids long. CDR1 and CDR2 from the germline V gene are SGHRS and YFSETQ. The V and J ends lost 0 bases and 5 bases, in that order; junction bases with no gene match: 14. The CDR3 here is CASSLESPLLAGARDTQYF. CDR3 DNA sequence: TGCGCCAGCAGCTTGGAATCCCCACTACTAGCGGGAGCAAGAGATACGCAGTATTTT.

The chain recombines TRBV20-1 with TRBJ2-1; D not certain. This CDR3 has 11 amino acids. From germline, CDR1 is DFQATT and CDR2 SNEGSKA (reference sequence). V lost 0 bases to trimming and J lost 6 bases, with 3 bases between them. The CDR3 region is CSARDTNEQFF. CDR3 in DNA: TGCAGTGCTAGAGACACCAATGAGCAGTTCTTC.

The chain combines TRBV7-2 with TRBJ1-1, with D possibly matching TRBD1 (6 bases). The CDR3 runs to 14 residues. Between the trimmed V and J ends, which lost 2 bases and 4 bases, there was a span of 11 bases. Germline assignment: CDR1 SGHTA and CDR2 FQGNSA. The CDR3 region is CASSLIQGTTEAFF. The CDR3 coding sequence is TGTGCCAGCAGCTTAATCCAGGGGACCACTGAAGCTTTCTTT.

This clone was found once. CDR3 sequence (DNA): TGTGCCAGCAGCTTAGCTAGCGGGACTTACGAGCAGTACTTC. The encoded protein is CASSLASGTYEQYF. V is TRBV5-4 and J is TRBJ2-7; 9 bases agree with TRBD2. Germline-derived CDR1 and CDR2 are SGHNT and YYREEE (reference sequence). The CDR3 is 14 residues long. J was trimmed by 4 bases and V by 2 bases; bases with no gene match: 4. Full variable domain (missing parts from reference TRBV5-4 and TRBJ2-7): ETGVTQSPTHLIKTRGQQVTLRCSSQSGHNTVSWYQQALGQGPQFIFQYYREEENGRGNFPPRFSGLQFPNYSSELNVNALELDDSALYLCASSLASGTYEQYFGPGTRLTVT.

This clone is medium-sized by share. The CDR3 spells CASSPRTSGNTIYF. CDR3 nucleotides: TGTGCCAGCAGCCCCCGGACATCTGGAAACACCATATATTTT. The chain recombines TRBV2 with TRBJ1-3, with D tentatively TRBD1 (5 bases). The CDR3 consists of 14 residues. In germline, CDR1 is SNHLY, CDR2 FYNNEI. V lost 6 bases, J lost 1 base, and 10 bases lay in between.

This clone was picked up a small number of times. The chain employs TRBV11-3 and TRBJ1-1; D unresolved. The CDR3 extends over 17 amino acids. CDR1 SGHNT and CDR2 YENEEA come from the germline V gene. V was shortened by 4 bases and J by 1 base, with 19 bases between the two germline ends. CDR3: CASSSTFWTQRNTEAFF. DNA of the CDR3: TGTGCCAGCAGCTCGACCTTTTGGACGCAAAGGAACACTGAAGCTTTCTTT.

The chain uses TRBV19 and TRBJ2-5; a possible D gene is TRBD2 (6 bases). Germline V gene data show CDR1 as LNHDA and CDR2 as SQIVND (reference sequence). The CDR3 length is 13 residues. The V end was cut by 5 bases, the J end by 5 bases, with 12 bases between. The CDR3 nucleotides are TGTGCCAGTAGTGATATGGGGAGGGAGACCCAGTACTTC. Translated: CASSDMGRETQYF. Based on the CDR3 plus reference TRBV19 and TRBJ2-5, the full variable domain is DGGITQSPKYLFRKEGQNVTLSCEQNLNHDAMYWYRQDPGQGLRLIYYSQIVNDFQKGDIAEGYSVSREKKESFPLTVTSAQKNPTAFYLCASSDMGRETQYFGPGTRLLVL.

The chain joins TRBV6-5 to TRBJ1-2, with D possibly matching TRBD1 (5 bases). The CDR3 runs 15 residues. Germline loops: CDR1 MNHEY, CDR2 SVGAGI. Deletions cut 5 bases from V and 0 bases from J, with 13 bases between. Written as DNA, the CDR3 is TGTGCCAGCAGTCGAACAGGAGTAGCTAACTATGGCTACACCTTC. Amino acid sequence: CASSRTGVANYGYTF.

The table lists this clone with a count of one. The V call is TRBV7-2, the J call TRBJ2-4; D may be TRBD1 (6 bases). In germline, CDR1 is SGHTA, CDR2 FQGNSA. V lost 3 bases, J lost 9 bases, and 18 bases lay in between. The CDR3 loop spans 15 amino acids. Here the CDR3 DNA reads TGTGCCAGCAGCTTTCTGACAGGCAGCTCCACCATTCAGTACTTC. Translated: CASSFLTGSSTIQYF.

Notes on this clone: Mismatch with germline at one junction end may stem from a read error. The chain recombines TRBV11-3 with TRBJ1-3; weak D call: TRBD1 (5 bases). Germline loops: CDR1 SGHNT, CDR2 YENEEA. This CDR3 has 14 residues. The CDR3 sequence: CASSASGTGNTIYF. The CDR3 nucleotides read TGTGCCAGCAGCGCGTCCGGGACTGGGAACACCATATATTTT.

This chain uses TRBV19 with TRBJ2-7; possibly TRBD1 for D (5 bases). This CDR3 comprises 13 residues. Deletions cut 6 bases from V and 1 base from J, with 10 bases between. CDR1 and CDR2 (germline): LNHDA, SQIVND (reference sequence). DNA for the CDR3: TGTGCCAGTAGCATTCGACAGTCCTACGAGCAGTACTTC. Its protein is CASSIRQSYEQYF. The complete variable domain, with remaining parts taken from reference TRBV19 and TRBJ2-7, reads DGGITQSPKYLFRKEGQNVTLSCEQNLNHDAMYWYRQDPGQGLRLIYYSQIVNDFQKGDIAEGYSVSREKKESFPLTVTSAQKNPTAFYLCASSIRQSYEQYFGPGTRLTVT.

This chain uses TRBV27 with TRBJ1-2; 7 nucleotides match TRBD1. Germline V CDR1 and CDR2: MNHEY, SMNVEV (reference sequence). CDR3 length equals 13 residues. Germline trimming cut 5 bases from V and 8 bases from J; bases unmatched to any gene: 8. The CDR3 sequence is CASSKTGHGGYTF. CDR3 in DNA: TGTGCCAGCAGTAAGACAGGGCACGGCGGCTACACCTTC.

This clone was seen only once. The chain is built from TRBV5-1 and TRBJ2-5; 10 nucleotides line up with TRBD2. In germline, CDR1 is SGHRS, CDR2 YFSETQ. This CDR3 is built from 15 residues. The ends lost 0 bases at V and 5 bases at J; junction bases unmatched: 4. The chain's CDR3 is CASSLVASGSETQYF. The CDR3 nucleotides read TGCGCCAGCAGCTTGGTGGCTAGCGGGAGCGAGACCCAGTACTTC.

This rearrangement joins TRBV7-3 to TRBJ2-1; the D gene is possibly TRBD2 (6 bases). Trimming took off 3 bases at V and 4 bases at J, with 16 bases between the two ends. The CDR3 contains 16 residues. From germline, CDR1 is SGHTA and CDR2 FQGTGA. This chain's CDR3 is CASSFLWLAPYNEQFF. CDR3 sequence (DNA): TGTGCCAGCAGCTTCCTTTGGCTAGCGCCTTACAATGAGCAGTTCTTC.

V and J are TRBV7-2 and TRBJ2-1, with 10 nucleotides matching TRBD2. Germline CDR1 and CDR2: SGHTA and FQGNSA. Losses at the gene ends were 6 bases for V and 5 bases for J; bases not matched to a gene: 4. The CDR3 runs 14 residues. As DNA, the CDR3 is TGTGCCAGCAGGAAACTAGCGGGAAACAATGAGCAGTTCTTC. This sequence encodes CASRKLAGNNEQFF.